This T cell receptor (beta chain) emerged from a study of post-analysis software for immune sequencing data. At the level of the study: Courses of disease covered relapsing-remitting, secondary progressive and progressive-relapsing multiple sclerosis. Overall study results and limits: Compared with controls, patients showed significantly lower normalized Chao1 diversity. The study found TRBV5-6, TRBV5-1 and TRBV20-1 among a few TRBV segments more frequent in patients than controls.

Notes on this clonotype: Its antigen is currently unknown.

V gave up 9 bases and J gave up 2 bases, with 10 bases separating them. CDR3 length: 13 amino acids. In germline, CDR1 is SNHLY, CDR2 FYNNEI. Every TCR beta cDNA library bore unique molecular identifiers. Via MiXCR, TCRdb re-called the PCR reads, giving one row per CDR3 protein. The sample includes approximately 160,000 distinct CDR3 sequences, about 32% of them seen just once. This clonotype was sampled from a girl aged 10 to 17 with multiple sclerosis. The chain employs TRBV2 and TRBJ2-2; D not resolved. Sequencing was performed on blood. The DNA for the CDR3 is TGTGCCAGGACGCTAGAAAACACCGGGGAGCTGTTTTTT. It is translated as CARTLENTGELFF.